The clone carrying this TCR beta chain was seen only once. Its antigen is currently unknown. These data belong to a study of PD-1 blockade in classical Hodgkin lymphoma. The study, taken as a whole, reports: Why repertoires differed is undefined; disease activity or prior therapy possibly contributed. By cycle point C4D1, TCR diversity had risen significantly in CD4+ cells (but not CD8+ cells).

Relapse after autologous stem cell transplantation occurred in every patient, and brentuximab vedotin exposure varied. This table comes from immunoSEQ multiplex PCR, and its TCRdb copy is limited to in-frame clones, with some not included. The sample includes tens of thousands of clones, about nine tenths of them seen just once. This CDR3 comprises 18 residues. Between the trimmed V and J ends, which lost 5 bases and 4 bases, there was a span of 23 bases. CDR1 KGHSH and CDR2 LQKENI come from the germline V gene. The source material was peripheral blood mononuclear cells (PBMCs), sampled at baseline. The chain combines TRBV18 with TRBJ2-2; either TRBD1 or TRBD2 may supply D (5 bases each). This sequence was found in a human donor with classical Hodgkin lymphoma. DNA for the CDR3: TGTGCCAGCTCATCACGGACGGGGCCGACGATAGGCACCGGGGAGCTGTTTTTT. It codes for CASSSRTGPTIGTGELFF.